Presented here are 7 T cell receptor beta chains from one specimen sequenced in a study of shared clonotypes between healthy human individuals. Assay: immunoSEQ multiplex PCR; the TCRdb copy retains only in-frame clones and omits some. This table has about 2 million clones, about 95% appearing once. Naivety among CD8 cells was defined by CD45RO negativity and positive CCR7 selection, thereby excluding terminally differentiated effector memory CD45RA+ cells. The sample consisted of naive CD8+ T cells sorted from blood. The receptors originated from a man aged 18 to 29 in good health.

Concerning this clone: The same CDR3 also results from other DNA sequences found in this sample. This chain connects TRBV7-3 to TRBJ1-1; D is perhaps TRBD1 (5 bases). The CDR3 covers 13 residues. The germline V and J ends were trimmed by 3 bases and 6 bases, with 11 bases remaining between them. The germline V gene has CDR1 SGHTA and CDR2 FQGTGA. Here the CDR3 reads CASSLTRGAEAFF. The CDR3 bases are TGTGCCAGCAGCTTGACCCGAGGGGCTGAAGCTTTCTTT.

This chain uses TRBV9 with TRBJ2-2; possibly TRBD2 for D (5 bases). Germline V gene lookup returns CDR1 SGDLS and CDR2 YYNGEE. This CDR3 has 15 amino acids. V was cut by 0 bases and J by 4 bases, with 10 bases left in between. The DNA for the CDR3 is TGTGCCAGCAGCGTAGGTCTGGGGAGCACCGGGGAGCTGTTTTTT. Its translation is CASSVGLGSTGELFF.

The genes are TRBV6-5 and TRBJ1-5; possibly TRBD1 for D (5 bases). The CDR3 has 14 amino acids. Germline V gives CDR1 MNHEY, CDR2 SVGAGI. V dropped 2 bases and J dropped 3 bases, with 8 bases sitting between them. The CDR3 DNA sequence: TGTGCCAGCAGTTACGGGGGGGACAATCAGCCCCAGCATTTT. Protein sequence: CASSYGGDNQPQHF.

The chain has TRBV5-1 and TRBJ1-2; D is uncertain. V was trimmed by 3 bases and J by 8 bases, leaving 17 bases between them. Germline V gene data show CDR1 as SGHRS and CDR2 as YFSETQ. The length of the CDR3 is 14 residues. CDR3 nucleotides: TGCGCCAGCAGCTCCGAGGGCGGGGTCTCCGGCTACACCTTC. Translating gives CASSSEGGVSGYTF. The whole variable domain, remainder taken from reference TRBV5-1 and TRBJ1-2, is KAGVTQTPRYLIKTRGQQVTLSCSPISGHRSVSWYQQTPGQGLQFLFEYFSETQRNKGNFPGRFSGRQFSNSRSEMNVSTLELGDSALYLCASSSEGGVSGYTFGSGTRLTVV.

This chain joins TRBV27 and TRBJ2-7; D is undetermined. The germline V gene has CDR1 MNHEY and CDR2 SMNVEV (reference sequence). V was shortened by 7 bases and J by 5 bases, with 21 bases between the two germline ends. This CDR3 spans 15 amino acids. The CDR3 DNA follows: TGTGCCAGCACCTTATTCCGCGACACACTCCACGAGCAGTACTTC. It translates to CASTLFRDTLHEQYF.

On this clone: A read error may be the cause here, since a much bigger clone is one base away. This sample also contains other DNA sequences that code for the same CDR3. This rearrangement joins TRBV13 to TRBJ2-7, with TRBD2 as a possible D gene (5 bases). V dropped 3 bases and J dropped 0 bases, with 6 bases sitting between them. The CDR3 runs 13 residues. CDR1 is PRHDT, CDR2 FYEKMQ, per germline (reference sequence). The DNA for the CDR3 is TGTGCCAGCAGCTTGGGGAGCTCCTACGAGCAGTACTTC. Translating gives CASSLGSSYEQYF.

The CDR3 spells CASSNRAPEPTEAFF. The CDR3 DNA sequence: TGTGCCAGTAGTAACCGGGCCCCGGAGCCCACTGAAGCTTTCTTT. The rearrangement links TRBV19 to TRBJ1-1; D ambiguous. From germline, CDR1 is LNHDA and CDR2 SQIVND (reference sequence). With 4 bases removed from V and 4 bases from J, the gap between germline ends came to 16 bases. The CDR3 is 15 amino acids.